The 31 T cell receptor beta chains below were found in one sample sequenced in a study of identical twins. MiXCR, applied by TCRdb to the 5' RACE reads, yields one record per CDR3 protein. The sample has around 450,000 distinct CDR3 sequences, 14% seen once. The data were also submitted as part of a second study, on yellow fever vaccine responses in identical twins.

Specimen: CD4+ T cells sorted from blood. The receptors come from a woman aged 18-29 years in good health.

This clonotype was counted between two and nine times. The rearrangement links TRBV10-3 to TRBJ1-1; D gene ambiguous. In germline, CDR1 is ENHRY, CDR2 SYGVKD. Deletions cut 3 bases from V and 0 bases from J, with 8 bases between. The CDR3 is 14 amino acids. The CDR3 loop is CAISDGDMNTEAFF. CDR3 nucleotides: TGTGCCATCAGTGACGGAGACATGAACACTGAAGCTTTCTTT.

In this sample, this clonotype turned up a few times. The V gene is TRBV4-1, the J gene TRBJ2-5; the match to TRBD1 covers 8 bases. V lost 1 base to trimming and J lost 4 bases; unmatched junction nucleotides: 5. Germline assignment: CDR1 MGHRA and CDR2 YSYEKL. The CDR3 is 15 residues long. The CDR3 protein is CASSQGGTGGETQYF. CDR3 bases: TGCGCCAGCAGCCAAGGCGGAACAGGGGGAGAGACCCAGTACTTC.

V gene TRBV12-3 or TRBV12-4 combines with J gene TRBJ2-1; 11 nucleotides align to TRBD2. V shed 4 bases, J shed 2 bases, and the junction held 4 bases outside the gene matches. There are 16 residues in the CDR3. The CDR3 here is CASSSTSGAPYNEQFF. DNA of the CDR3: TGTGCCAGCAGTTCGACTAGCGGGGCACCCTACAATGAGCAGTTCTTC.

This clonotype has a count of ten or more. The J gene is TRBJ2-5, the V gene TRBV29-1, with D possibly matching TRBD1 (6 bases). Germline V lookup: CDR1 SQVTM, CDR2 ANQGSEA. The CDR3 consists of 11 residues. V was pared by 7 bases and J by 0 bases, with 6 bases between. CDR3 DNA: TGCAGCGGACAGGACCAAGAGACCCAGTACTTC. Residues: CSGQDQETQYF.

This clonotype was counted only a few times. The chain links TRBV7-3 to TRBJ2-5; D may match TRBD1 or TRBD2 (6 bases each). This CDR3 has 15 amino acids. Germline values: CDR1 SGHTA, CDR2 FQGTGA. The V gene lost 5 bases and the J gene lost 5 bases, with 18 bases spanning the gap. CDR3 nucleotide sequence: TGTGCCAGCAGCCCCACCGGGGGCCCGGGGGAGACCCAGTACTTC. Protein: CASSPTGGPGETQYF.

The gene calls are TRBV27 and TRBJ2-7; possible D gene TRBD2, 5 bases. The CDR3 spans 13 residues. Germline V lookup: CDR1 MNHEY, CDR2 SMNVEV (reference sequence). Between the trimmed V and J ends, which lost 4 bases and 1 base, there was a span of 8 bases. For the CDR3, the DNA is TGTGCCAGCAGTTATACTAGGTCCTACGAGCAGTACTTC. Its protein product is CASSYTRSYEQYF.

The chain employs TRBV7-3 and TRBJ2-3; no firm D call. The ends were cut back, 5 bases at V and 2 bases at J, with 11 bases in the middle. From germline, CDR1 is SGHTA and CDR2 FQGTGA. There are 14 residues in the CDR3. CDR3 in DNA: TGTGCCAGCAGCGAAGGGCAGAACACAGATACGCAGTATTTT. This sequence encodes CASSEGQNTDTQYF.

There are a few counts of this clonotype. The chain joins TRBV5-1 to TRBJ2-7, with D perhaps assigned TRBD1 or TRBD2 (5 bases each). The CDR3 covers 15 residues. The germline gives CDR1 SGHRS, CDR2 YFSETQ. Trimming removed 1 base at V and 0 bases at J, with 11 bases between. In DNA, the CDR3 is TGCGCCAGCAGCTTGACCGGGACGGTCTCCTACGAGCAGTACTTC. It encodes CASSLTGTVSYEQYF. Filled out from reference TRBV5-1 and TRBJ2-7, the complete variable domain reads KAGVTQTPRYLIKTRGQQVTLSCSPISGHRSVSWYQQTPGQGLQFLFEYFSETQRNKGNFPGRFSGRQFSNSRSEMNVSTLELGDSALYLCASSLTGTVSYEQYFGPGTRLTVT.

The rearrangement joins TRBV7-6 to TRBJ2-5; 7 bases line up with TRBD2. The V gene end was trimmed by 7 bases and the J gene end by 4 bases; junction bases not matched to a gene: 6. Germline-derived CDR1 and CDR2 are SGHVS and FNYEAQ. This CDR3 has 13 amino acids. For the CDR3, the DNA is TGTGCCAGCACGCCGGGGAGGGTAGAGACCCAGTACTTC. Its protein product is CASTPGRVETQYF. The whole variable domain, filled in from reference TRBV7-6 and TRBJ2-5, reads GAGVSQSPRYKVTKRGQDVALRCDPISGHVSLYWYRQALGQGPEFLTYFNYEAQQDKSGLPNDRFSAERPEGSISTLTIQRTEQRDSAMYRCASTPGRVETQYFGPGTRLLVL.

The rearrangement joins TRBV20-1 to TRBJ1-6, with 7 bases aligning to TRBD1. Trimming took 0 bases from V and 4 from J; bases not matched to a gene: 6. CDR3 length: 16 residues. In germline, CDR1 is DFQATT, CDR2 SNEGSKA (reference sequence). Written as DNA, the CDR3 is TGCAGTGCTAGAGAGGAGGGACAGCCTTATAATTCACCCCTCCACTTT. It is translated as CSAREEGQPYNSPLHF.

J is TRBJ2-4 and V is TRBV5-1, with 7 nucleotides matching TRBD1. V lost 4 bases, J lost 9 bases, and 10 bases stayed unmatched. This CDR3 has 14 residues. Germline V gene data show CDR1 as SGHRS and CDR2 as YFSETQ. CDR3 region: CASSLDTGVVIQYF. In DNA form, the CDR3 reads TGCGCCAGCAGCCTAGACACAGGGGTTGTCATTCAGTACTTC.

The chain uses TRBV5-1 and TRBJ2-7; D may be TRBD2 (5 bases). The length of the CDR3 is 15 residues. Trimming shortened V by 0 bases and J by 2 bases, and 12 bases separated the two germline ends. Germline CDR1 is SGHRS and CDR2 is YFSETQ. The CDR3 loop reads CASSLDRGLAYEQYF. The CDR3 DNA sequence: TGCGCCAGCAGCTTGGATCGGGGTTTGGCCTACGAGCAGTACTTC.

The chain links TRBV28 to TRBJ2-2, with D possibly being TRBD1 (6 bases). The CDR3 loop spans 18 amino acids. V was shortened by 4 bases and J by 1 base, with 19 bases between the two germline ends. Germline V CDR1 and CDR2: MDHEN, SYDVKM. CDR3: CASSYLLSGDVNTGELFF. DNA for the CDR3: TGTGCCAGCAGTTATTTGTTATCAGGGGATGTGAACACCGGGGAGCTGTTTTTT.

This chain uses TRBV5-1 with TRBJ1-1; D unresolved. Trimming cost V 0 bases and J 5 bases, with 8 bases left between them. Germline CDR1 and CDR2: SGHRS and YFSETQ. The CDR3 sequence is 13 residues long. Here the CDR3 DNA reads TGCGCCAGCAGCTTGGAAATAGGGACTGAAGCTTTCTTT. Residues: CASSLEIGTEAFF. Full variable domain (outside the CDR3, taken from reference TRBV5-1 and TRBJ1-1): KAGVTQTPRYLIKTRGQQVTLSCSPISGHRSVSWYQQTPGQGLQFLFEYFSETQRNKGNFPGRFSGRQFSNSRSEMNVSTLELGDSALYLCASSLEIGTEAFFGQGTRLTVV.

The chain is built from TRBV25-1 and TRBJ2-1; D may match TRBD1 or TRBD2 (5 bases each). This CDR3 spans 15 amino acids. V was trimmed by 0 bases and J by 3 bases, leaving 9 bases between them. In germline, CDR1 is MGHDK, CDR2 SYGVNS. The CDR3 is CASSEYLGDYNEQFF. For the CDR3, the DNA is TGTGCCAGCAGTGAATATCTGGGGGACTACAATGAGCAGTTCTTC.

This clonotype was seen at least ten times. This chain joins TRBV12-3 or TRBV12-4 and TRBJ2-2; no clear D. The CDR3 loop spans 15 amino acids. Trimming took 3 bases from V and 2 from J, leaving 10 bases between them. CDR3 loop: CASSFNPSNTGELFF. For the CDR3, the DNA is TGTGCCAGCAGTTTTAACCCTTCCAACACCGGGGAGCTGTTTTTT.

The CDR3 nucleotides read TGCAGTGCTAGCGCGGGACTAGCGGGAGGCGCCTACGAGCAGTACTTC. Its protein product is CSASAGLAGGAYEQYF. J is TRBJ2-7 and V is TRBV20-1, with 15 bases matching TRBD2. The CDR3 loop spans 16 amino acids. Per the germline V gene, CDR1 is DFQATT and CDR2 is SNEGSKA (reference sequence). The trim removed 3 bases at V and 2 bases at J, leaving 5 bases unmatched.

This clonotype came up many times. The chain has TRBV29-1 and TRBJ2-5; D is undetermined. The length of the CDR3 is 12 residues. Germline values: CDR1 SQVTM, CDR2 ANQGSEA. V lost 2 bases and J 5 bases, leaving 9 bases between the germline ends. CDR3 protein: CSVELQSETQYF. CDR3 nucleotides: TGCAGCGTTGAACTCCAGTCTGAGACCCAGTACTTC.

The gene calls are TRBV3-1 and TRBJ1-5; D remains unclear. V was pared by 2 bases and J by 4 bases, with 6 bases between. The CDR3 has 13 residues. Germline CDR1 LGHDT, CDR2 YNNKEL (reference sequence). The CDR3 loop is CASSQRYNQPQHF. The CDR3 DNA reads as TGTGCCAGCAGCCAAAGATATAATCAGCCCCAGCATTTT.

This clonotype was counted only a few times. The CDR3 nucleotides read TGCAGTGCTACGTTAGCCCGGGCCAAGAACACTGAAGCTTTCTTT. Its translation is CSATLARAKNTEAFF. The chain couples TRBV20-1 to TRBJ1-1; D uncertain. Germline assignment: CDR1 DFQATT and CDR2 SNEGSKA (reference sequence). The CDR3 is 15 residues long. V lost 4 bases and J 1 base, leaving 16 bases between the germline ends.

The gene calls are TRBV12-3 or TRBV12-4 and TRBJ1-4; weak D call: TRBD1 (5 bases). With 4 bases removed from V and 7 bases from J, the gap between germline ends came to 16 bases. This CDR3 region has 15 residues. CDR3 in DNA: TGTGCCAGCAGTTCAGGATGGGGGGAGTCTGAAAAACTGTTTTTT. Its protein is CASSSGWGESEKLFF.

This clonotype was observed a few times. V is TRBV14 and J is TRBJ1-1; perhaps TRBD1 as D (5 bases). V was pared by 7 bases and J by 3 bases, with 15 bases between. Germline V gives CDR1 SGHDN, CDR2 FVKESK. This CDR3 is 14 amino acids long. The CDR3, as DNA: TGTGCCAGCACCCTTGGGTCCAGGGACACTGAAGCTTTCTTT. This translates into CASTLGSRDTEAFF.

V is TRBV4-1 and J is TRBJ2-2, with 12 bases matching TRBD2. Per the germline V gene, CDR1 is MGHRA and CDR2 is YSYEKL. Unmatched junction bases numbered 9, after V lost 7 bases and J lost 0 bases. This CDR3 has 18 residues. CDR3 protein: CASISSGRAKSNTGELFF. In nucleotides, the CDR3 is TGCGCCAGCATTTCTAGCGGGAGGGCCAAGTCGAACACCGGGGAGCTGTTTTTT.

This clonotype was seen a single time. The chain recombines TRBV28 with TRBJ2-6; TRBD2 might be the D (6 bases). The CDR3 is made up of 16 amino acids. The germline CDR1 and CDR2 sequences are MDHEN and SYDVKM. V lost 8 bases and J 3 bases, leaving 17 bases between the germline ends. The CDR3 DNA reads as TGTGCCAGCTACAAGCGGGCCGGGATTGGGGCCAACGTCCTGACTTTC. Protein: CASYKRAGIGANVLTF.

A few counts support this clonotype. This rearrangement joins TRBV20-1 to TRBJ2-7; 9 bases match TRBD2. The CDR3 has 14 amino acids. J was trimmed by 6 bases and V by 6 bases; bases with no gene match: 12. Germline-derived CDR1 and CDR2 are DFQATT and SNEGSKA (reference sequence). The CDR3 DNA reads TGCAGTGCGACTGGTTGGAGTAGCGGGAGCGAGCAGTACTTC. This codes for CSATGWSSGSEQYF.

This chain links TRBV12-3 or TRBV12-4 with TRBJ2-7, with D possibly called TRBD1 or TRBD2 (5 bases each). The CDR3 covers 14 residues. Trimming took off 6 bases at V and 2 bases at J, with 14 bases between the two ends. Written as DNA, the CDR3 is TGTGCCAGCAGATTCCGGGACGGAGCCTACGAGCAGTACTTC. It yields the protein CASRFRDGAYEQYF.

This clonotype was seen a few times. The genes are TRBV5-1 and TRBJ2-7, with 14 positions matching TRBD2. Germline loops: CDR1 SGHRS, CDR2 YFSETQ. J was trimmed by 3 bases and V by 1 base; bases with no gene match: 3. The CDR3 covers 16 residues. CDR3 bases: TGCGCCAGCAGCTTGACGGGACTAGCGGGGGTCTACGAGCAGTACTTC. Amino acids: CASSLTGLAGVYEQYF.

This clonotype showed up just a few times. The V gene is TRBV5-1, the J gene TRBJ2-6; 7 nucleotides agree with TRBD1. Germline loops: CDR1 SGHRS, CDR2 YFSETQ. V shed 5 bases, J shed 4 bases, and the junction held 6 bases outside the gene matches. This CDR3 region has 15 residues. CDR3 nucleotides: TGCGCCAGCAGGATGACAGGGCCCGGGGCCAACGTCCTGACTTTC. The encoded protein is CASRMTGPGANVLTF.

J is TRBJ2-2 and V is TRBV5-1, with D unclear. The germline V gene has CDR1 SGHRS and CDR2 YFSETQ. The germline V and J ends were trimmed by 0 bases and 7 bases, with 7 bases remaining between them. The CDR3 length is 13 residues. The CDR3 DNA sequence: TGCGCCAGCAGCTTGGCTGGGCACGGGGAGCTGTTTTTT. Translated: CASSLAGHGELFF. Full variable domain (remainder filled in from reference TRBV5-1 and TRBJ2-2): KAGVTQTPRYLIKTRGQQVTLSCSPISGHRSVSWYQQTPGQGLQFLFEYFSETQRNKGNFPGRFSGRQFSNSRSEMNVSTLELGDSALYLCASSLAGHGELFFGEGSRLTVL.

This clonotype has just a few counts. This chain uses TRBV28 with TRBJ2-3; TRBD2 matches at 9 bases. CDR1 is MDHEN and CDR2 is SYDVKM in the germline V gene. The CDR3 spans 16 residues. J was trimmed by 6 bases and V by 2 bases; bases with no gene match: 9. CDR3 nucleotide sequence: TGTGCCAGCAGTTTAGCCGGCGGGGGGGTGGTCGATACGCAGTATTTT. Translation gives CASSLAGGGVVDTQYF.

This chain connects TRBV7-9 to TRBJ2-6; perhaps TRBD1 as D (5 bases). V lost 1 base and J lost 0, with 7 bases in between. From germline, CDR1 is SEHNR and CDR2 FQNEAQ (reference sequence). The CDR3 has 16 residues. CDR3 sequence reads: CASSLGQTSGANVLTF. DNA of the CDR3: TGTGCCAGCAGCTTAGGACAGACCTCTGGGGCCAACGTCCTGACTTTC. Full variable domain (missing parts from reference TRBV7-9 and TRBJ2-6): DTGVSQNPRHKITKRGQNVTFRCDPISEHNRLYWYRQTLGQGPEFLTYFQNEAQLEKSRLLSDRFSAERPKGSFSTLEIQRTEQGDSAMYLCASSLGQTSGANVLTFGAGSRLTVL.